This T cell receptor beta chain was sequenced during a study of shared clonotypes between healthy human individuals. Study summary: Donors had three CD4 naive, three CD4 memory, two CD8 naive and one CD8 memory plate apiece.

Using immunoSEQ multiplex PCR, the repertoire was profiled, and TCRdb retains in-frame clones only, with some absent. The repertoire includes over 1.5 million clones, 95% to 99% of them detected once, and about 0.45% sits in the top ten. Trimming shortened V by 5 bases and J by 4 bases, and 11 bases separated the two germline ends. The CDR3 totals 13 residues. Germline values: CDR1 PRHDT, CDR2 FYEKMQ (reference sequence). The source of this sequence is a man younger than 40 in good health. The genes are TRBV13 and TRBJ1-1; D unresolved. Sequenced sample: naive CD4+ T cells sorted from blood. This sample's subset: CD45RA+ positively selected. Here the CDR3 DNA reads TGTGCCAGCAGCCTCCCCGCCCGCACTGAAGCTTTCTTT. Translated, it gives CASSLPARTEAFF.